The 5 T cell receptor beta chains in this list originate from one sample, sequenced in a study of regulatory T cells in long-lasting Graves disease. Time point described: newly diagnosed GD, antithyroid drugs for less than 3 months. The TCR library used RNA extracted from PBMCs. CDR3-region Arm-PCR and iRepertoire HTBI primers produced the TCR beta libraries. MiXCR was run by TCRdb on the multiplex PCR reads, yielding one entry per CDR3 protein. The data hold a few hundred thousand distinct CDR3 sequences, with 15% to 20% observed a single time. These data are also associated with another study on T cells in Graves' hyperthyroidism and ophthalmopathy.

This specimen was peripheral blood mononuclear cells (PBMCs), taken at new diagnosis, from a patient treated with antithyroid drugs. These receptors were collected from a man aged 35 to 55 with Graves disease.

In its sample, this clonotype was seen many times. The chain combines TRBV5-1 with TRBJ2-2; 8 nucleotides match TRBD1. CDR3 length: 15 amino acids. From germline, CDR1 is SGHRS and CDR2 YFSETQ. Trimming took 2 bases from V and 5 from J; bases not matched to a gene: 5. CDR3 sequence: CASSFQGASTGELFF. The DNA of the CDR3 is TGCGCCAGCAGCTTTCAGGGGGCATCGACCGGGGAGCTGTTTTTT.

The chain is built from TRBV19 and TRBJ1-5; D gene ambiguous. The CDR3 totals 15 residues. Germline V lookup: CDR1 LNHDA, CDR2 SQIVND (reference sequence). The V end was cut by 3 bases, the J end by 9 bases, with 18 bases between. CDR3 sequence reads: CASSISGINRGPQHF. The CDR3 nucleotides read TGTGCCAGTAGTATCTCGGGGATCAATCGCGGGCCCCAGCATTTT.

This clonotype was found many times. The rearrangement uses TRBV20-1 and TRBJ2-5, with D possibly TRBD2 on 5 matching bases. This CDR3 region has 13 residues. Germline CDR1 and CDR2: DFQATT and SNEGSKA (reference sequence). V was trimmed by 5 bases and J by 2 bases, leaving 12 bases between them. The CDR3: CSASRTEQETQYF. The CDR3 nucleotides are TGCAGTGCTTCCCGGACTGAGCAAGAGACCCAGTACTTC.

This clonotype was found a few times. A much larger clonotype is one base distant, so this may be a read error. The chain employs TRBV7-2 and TRBJ2-5, with D unresolved. The CDR3 spans 12 residues. The germline gives CDR1 SGHTA, CDR2 FQGNSA. The CDR3 sequence: CAGSLTQETQYF. Here the CDR3 DNA reads TGTGCCGGCAGCTTAACCCAAGAGACCCAGTACTTC.

The sample holds a few counts of this clonotype. This chain uses TRBV4-1 with TRBJ2-1, with 11 bases that match TRBD1. The ends lost 5 bases at V and 4 bases at J; junction bases unmatched: 4. The CDR3 consists of 15 residues. CDR1 is MGHRA and CDR2 is YSYEKL in the germline V gene. The DNA for the CDR3 is TGCGCCAGCAGCAAGGGACAGGGGGGGTACAATGAGCAGTTCTTC. Encoded protein: CASSKGQGGYNEQFF.